Sequencing of this TCR beta chain was carried out in a study of cytotoxic CD8 clonotypes in ibrutinib-treated CLL. The CDR3 is made up of 13 amino acids. Germline V gene data show CDR1 as GTSNPN and CDR2 as SVGIG (reference sequence). V shed 4 bases and J shed 1 base, with 10 bases lying between them. Sequencing used immunoSEQ multiplex PCR; TCRdb keeps in-frame clones, though not all of them. The sample consists of 100,000 to 150,000 clones, roughly 88% of them appearing once. Genomic DNA for TCR beta libraries, around 2 micrograms, came from cryopreserved PBMCs. Study observations and caveats: Clonality was higher at baseline than in age-matched healthy donors and tracked circulating CD8+ T-cell counts. The clonality went up when patients responded to ibrutinib and dropped back toward baseline at progression.

This clone was seen at least ten times. The antigen is unknown. Sequences were derived from PBMCs, sampled after 24 months of ibrutinib treatment. The clonotype originates from a human donor with chronic lymphocytic leukemia. The chain is built from TRBV30 and TRBJ1-1, with D maybe TRBD1 (6 bases). CDR3 sequence (DNA): TGTGCCTGGACCTTACAGGGGAACACTGAAGCTTTCTTT. Translated, it gives CAWTLQGNTEAFF. Variable domain in full (rest from reference TRBV30 and TRBJ1-1): SQTIHQWPATLVQPVGSPLSLECTVEGTSNPNLYWYRQAAGRGLQLLFYSVGIGQISSEVPQNLSASRPQDRQFILSSKKLLLSDSGFYLCAWTLQGNTEAFFGQGTRLTVV.